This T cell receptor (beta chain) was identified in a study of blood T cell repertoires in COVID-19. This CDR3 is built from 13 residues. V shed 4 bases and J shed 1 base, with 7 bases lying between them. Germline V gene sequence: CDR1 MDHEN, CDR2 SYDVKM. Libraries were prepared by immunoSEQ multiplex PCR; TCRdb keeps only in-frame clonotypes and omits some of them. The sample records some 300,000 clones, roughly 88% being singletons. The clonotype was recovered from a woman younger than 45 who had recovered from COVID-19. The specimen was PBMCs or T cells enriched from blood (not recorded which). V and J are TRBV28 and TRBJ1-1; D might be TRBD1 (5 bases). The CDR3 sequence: CASSYQGNTEAFF. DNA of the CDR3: TGTGCCAGCAGTTATCAGGGGAACACTGAAGCTTTCTTT. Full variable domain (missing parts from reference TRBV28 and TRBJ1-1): DVKVTQSSRYLVKRTGEKVFLECVQDMDHENMFWYRQDPGLGLRLIYFSYDVKMKEKGDIPEGYSVSREKKERFSLILESASTNQTSMYLCASSYQGNTEAFFGQGTRLTVV.